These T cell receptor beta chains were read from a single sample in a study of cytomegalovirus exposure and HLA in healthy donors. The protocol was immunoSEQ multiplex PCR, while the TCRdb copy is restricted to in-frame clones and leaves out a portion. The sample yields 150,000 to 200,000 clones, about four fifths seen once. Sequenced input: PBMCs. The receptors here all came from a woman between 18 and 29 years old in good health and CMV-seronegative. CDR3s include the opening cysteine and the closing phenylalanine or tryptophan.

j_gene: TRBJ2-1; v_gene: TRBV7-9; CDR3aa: CASSSQVLYNEQFF
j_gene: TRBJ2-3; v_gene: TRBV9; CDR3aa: CASSASSGSTDTQYF
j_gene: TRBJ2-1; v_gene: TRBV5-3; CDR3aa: CARSLEAVRESYNEQFF
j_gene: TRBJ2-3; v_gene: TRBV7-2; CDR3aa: CASSSGPTSLSTDTQYF
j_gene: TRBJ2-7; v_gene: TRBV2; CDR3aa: CASLDGRFNPQTYEQYF
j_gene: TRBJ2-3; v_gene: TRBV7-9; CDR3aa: CASSQSVDTQYF
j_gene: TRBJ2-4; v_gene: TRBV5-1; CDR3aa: CASSLGYLQGSKNIQYF
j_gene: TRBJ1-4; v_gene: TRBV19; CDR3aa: CASSIGRREKLFF
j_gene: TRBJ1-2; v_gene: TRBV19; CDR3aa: CASTETGHYGYTF
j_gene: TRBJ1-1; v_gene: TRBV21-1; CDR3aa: CANNPRQGAPEAFF
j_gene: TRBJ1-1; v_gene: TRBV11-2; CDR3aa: CASSLVRAAEAFF
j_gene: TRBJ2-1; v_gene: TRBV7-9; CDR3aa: CASSLGALAGTYNEQFF
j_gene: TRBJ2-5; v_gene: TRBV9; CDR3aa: CASSVGGWETQYF
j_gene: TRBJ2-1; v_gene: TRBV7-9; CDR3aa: CASSLTRTRPYNEQFF
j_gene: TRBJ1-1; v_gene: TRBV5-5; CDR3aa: CASSLSYPNTEAFF